These T cell receptor beta chains were read from a single sample in a study of blood T cell repertoires in COVID-19. TCRdb's copy holds only in-frame clones and misses some; the assay was immunoSEQ multiplex PCR. The sample consists of over 350,000 clones, approximately 90% of them appearing once. The sample consisted of PBMCs or T cells enriched from blood (not recorded which). These TCRs come from a woman younger than 35 who had recovered from COVID-19. The CDR3 runs from the conserved cysteine through the conserved F or W. Fields, in order: V gene, CDR3 length, D gene, J gene, clone size, CDR3 DNA, CDR3 protein. A D gene is named only where the DNA matches it firmly. Rows may omit the clone size; those that give it use once, few, many or a size class.

TRBV4-3	16	NA	TRBJ2-4	NA	TGCGCCAGCAGCCAAGAACAGGCCACAGCCAAAAACATTCAGTACTTC	CASSQEQATAKNIQYF
TRBV5-1	15	TRBD1	TRBJ2-7	NA	TGCGCCAGCAGCTTGTGGGACAGGGGTGCCTACGAGCAGTACTTC	CASSLWDRGAYEQYF
TRBV14	18	TRBD1	TRBJ1-4	NA	TGTGCCAGCAGTTCCGGGACAGGGGGCGCCTGGACCATAGAAAAACTGTTTTTT	CASSSGTGGAWTIEKLFF
TRBV5-1	17	NA	TRBJ1-1	NA	TGCGCCAGCAGCTTGCTGATCGCGGAGGTTATGAACACTGAAGCTTTCTTT	CASSLLIAEVMNTEAFF
TRBV6-2/TRBV6-3	15	TRBD1	TRBJ1-4	NA	TGTGCCAGCAGTTCTAACAGGGGGCCGAATGAAAAACTGTTTTTT	CASSSNRGPNEKLFF
TRBV9	16	TRBD2	TRBJ2-1	NA	TGTGCCAGCAGTTTAGCTGTGGCGGGGGGATACAATGAGCAGTTCTTC	CASSLAVAGGYNEQFF
TRBV19	13	NA	TRBJ2-7	once	TGTGCCAGTAGTTCGGCCGCGGGGTACGAGCAGTACTTC	CASSSAAGYEQYF
TRBV2	14	TRBD1	TRBJ1-2	once	TGTGCCAGCAGTGAAGTACGGGACAGGCCTGGCTACACCTTC	CASSEVRDRPGYTF
TRBV14	16	NA	TRBJ1-3	NA	TGTGCCAGCAGCCAATCACTGTCCCTCTCTGGAAACACCATATATTTT	CASSQSLSLSGNTIYF
TRBV5-4	14	NA	TRBJ2-1	NA	TGTGCCAGCAGCTTGTTAGGCGGTTACAATGAGCAGTTCTTC	CASSLLGGYNEQFF
TRBV15	18	NA	TRBJ2-7	NA	TGTGCCACCAGCAGAGCCTGGGGACACGGGGCGACAGGCTACGAGCAGTACTTC	CATSRAWGHGATGYEQYF
TRBV4-2	15	NA	TRBJ1-3	NA	TGTGCCAGCAGCCAAGTGGGTTCAGGCCCGCCGACCATATATTTT	CASSQVGSGPPTIYF
TRBV2	15	NA	TRBJ1-5	NA	TGTGCCAGCAGTGAACCCTTAACGGGGAATCAGCCCCAGCATTTT	CASSEPLTGNQPQHF
TRBV12-3/TRBV12-4	11	NA	TRBJ2-7	NA	TGTGCCAGCAGTTTCACCTACGAGCAGTACTTC	CASSFTYEQYF
TRBV14	22	NA	TRBJ1-5	NA	TGTGCCAGCAGCCAAATCATCTCCAGGGCAAGCTTAATACCTACTAGCAATCAGCCCCAGCATTTT	CASSQIISRASLIPTSNQPQHF
TRBV5-1	16	TRBD2	TRBJ2-3	NA	TGCGCCAGCAGCTTTCCAGCGGGGGGCCTCACAGATACGCAGTATTTT	CASSFPAGGLTDTQYF
TRBV18	13	NA	TRBJ1-5	NA	TGTGCCAGCTCACCCCAGGGGAGCCAGCCCCAGCATTTT	CASSPQGSQPQHF
TRBV19	10	NA	TRBJ2-3	NA	TGTGCCACACAGCGGGATACGCAGTATTTT	CATQRDTQYF
TRBV4-2	14	NA	TRBJ1-5	NA	TGTGCCAGCAGCCAAGAGGTTACTAATCAGCCCCAGCATTTT	CASSQEVTNQPQHF
TRBV19	18	TRBD1	TRBJ1-1	once	TGTGCCAGTACCTCCCTCACGGGACAGAGCTACGTGAACACTGAAGCTTTCTTT	CASTSLTGQSYVNTEAFF
TRBV7-3	14	NA	TRBJ1-3	NA	TGTGCCAGCAGCGAGTCCCCTTCTGGAAACACCATATATTTT	CASSESPSGNTIYF
TRBV7-9	16	NA	TRBJ2-5	NA	TGTGCCAGCAGCTACCCCACGGGGGAGCGGCTAGAGACCCAGTACTTC	CASSYPTGERLETQYF
TRBV7-2	15	TRBD1	TRBJ1-5	NA	TGTGCCAGCAGCTTAATTCAGGGGGCCCATCAGCCCCAGCATTTT	CASSLIQGAHQPQHF
TRBV19	18	TRBD2	TRBJ2-2	NA	TGTGCCAGTAGAAGGCTAGCGGGGGCCCTAAGAAACACCGGGGAGCTGTTTTTT	CASRRLAGALRNTGELFF
TRBV28	12	TRBD1	TRBJ1-1	NA	TGTGCCACCTTACAGGGGGTCACTGAAGCTTTCTTT	CATLQGVTEAFF
TRBV4-2	18	NA	TRBJ1-6	NA	TGTGCCAGCAGCCAAGAACGGTCGGGGGGTAGCTATAATTCACCCCTCCACTTT	CASSQERSGGSYNSPLHF
TRBV24-1	15	NA	TRBJ2-5	NA	TGTGCCACCAGTGATGGGCTCAGGGATGGGGAGACCCAGTACTTC	CATSDGLRDGETQYF
TRBV2	13	NA	TRBJ2-1	NA	TGTGCCACCCTCCGTCCAGGGGGGAATGAGCAGTTCTTC	CATLRPGGNEQFF
TRBV9	14	NA	TRBJ1-2	NA	TGTGCCAGCAGTGAGGGCGGGACTAACTATGGCTACACCTTC	CASSEGGTNYGYTF
TRBV6-5	15	NA	TRBJ2-1	NA	TGTGCCAGCAGATCACAGGACACTTTCGTCAATGAGCAGTTCTTC	CASRSQDTFVNEQFF
TRBV14	14	TRBD2	TRBJ2-7	NA	TGTGCCAGCAGCCTAAGCGGGGGCGGCTACGAGCAGTACTTC	CASSLSGGGYEQYF
TRBV29-1	16	TRBD1	TRBJ2-5	NA	TGCAGCGTTGAAGGTCGTGACAGGGGGCTAGCGGAGACCCAGTACTTC	CSVEGRDRGLAETQYF
TRBV5-1	16	TRBD1	TRBJ1-6	once	TGCGCCAGCAGCACCACCCCGGGACAGGGAGGATCACCCCTCCACTTT	CASSTTPGQGGSPLHF
TRBV6-5	13	NA	TRBJ1-2	once	TGTGCCAGCAGGCCCAGGGCTAACTATGGCTACACCTTC	CASRPRANYGYTF